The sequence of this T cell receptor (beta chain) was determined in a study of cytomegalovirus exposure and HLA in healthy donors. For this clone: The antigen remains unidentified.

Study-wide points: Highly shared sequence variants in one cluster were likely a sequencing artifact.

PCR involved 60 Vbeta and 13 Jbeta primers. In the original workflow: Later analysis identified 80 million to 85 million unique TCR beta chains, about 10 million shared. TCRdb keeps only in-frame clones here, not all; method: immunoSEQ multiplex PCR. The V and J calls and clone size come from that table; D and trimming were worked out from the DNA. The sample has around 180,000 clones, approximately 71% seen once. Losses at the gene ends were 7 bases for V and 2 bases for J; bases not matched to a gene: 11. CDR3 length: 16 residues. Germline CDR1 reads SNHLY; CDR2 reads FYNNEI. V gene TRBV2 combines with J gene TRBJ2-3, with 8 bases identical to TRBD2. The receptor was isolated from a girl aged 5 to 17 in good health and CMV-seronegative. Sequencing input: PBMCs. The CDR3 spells CASNIAAGENTDTQYF. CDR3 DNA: TGTGCCAGCAATATAGCAGCGGGGGAAAACACAGATACGCAGTATTTT.